The 26 T cell receptor beta chains below come from one sample, sequenced in a study of beta chain features in type 1 diabetes (dated by TCRdb to the late 2010s). The receptor library was made with the immunoSEQ multiplex PCR assay. The entire isolated RNA was reverse transcribed using the High Capacity cDNA Reverse Transcription Kit, and thus expressed TCRB transcripts were sequenced. As stored in TCRdb, this immuneACCESS dataset retains in-frame rearrangements with V and J assigned. A fraction of the clones does not appear; measured against another copy, unresolved V genes explain less than half of the discrepancy, and the remainder lacks a known reason. Counted in this sample were hundreds of thousands of clones; less than 20% of them appeared once. About 0.097% of the sample comes from the top ten. Material: naive CD4+ T cells from blood. The sample's cell subset or site, from its label and the paper: true naive CD4+ T cells. The receptors here all came from a man between 18 and 29 years old in good health.

DNA for the CDR3: TGTGCCTGGACTTCATTAGCGGGGCCTTTGAGTGGGGCCAAAAACATTCAGTACTTC. Translated, it gives CAWTSLAGPLSGAKNIQYF. The J gene is TRBJ2-4, the V gene TRBV30, with TRBD2 matching 8 bases. Germline V gene lookup returns CDR1 GTSNPN and CDR2 SVGIG (reference sequence). The trim removed 4 bases at V and 1 base at J, leaving 18 bases unmatched. The CDR3 consists of 19 residues. The full variable domain, in which reference TRBV30 and TRBJ2-4 provide the parts outside the CDR3, is SQTIHQWPATLVQPVGSPLSLECTVEGTSNPNLYWYRQAAGRGLQLLFYSVGIGQISSEVPQNLSASRPQDRQFILSSKKLLLSDSGFYLCAWTSLAGPLSGAKNIQYFGAGTRLSVL.

The chain carries TRBV4-2 and TRBJ1-3; D is perhaps TRBD1 (5 bases). The germline CDR1 and CDR2 sequences are LGHNA and YNFKEQ. Trimming removed 4 bases from V and 0 bases from J, with 7 bases in between. The CDR3 covers 14 residues. The CDR3 nucleotides read TGTGCCAGCAGCCCAACAGGCTCTGGAAACACCATATATTTT. Translation: CASSPTGSGNTIYF.

This chain links TRBV7-8 with TRBJ2-1; D tentatively reads TRBD1 or TRBD2 (6 bases each). V dropped 5 bases and J dropped 4 bases, with 18 bases sitting between them. CDR1 and CDR2 from the germline V gene are SGHVS and FQNEAQ. CDR3 length equals 16 residues. CDR3 in amino acids: CASSKSPGGIYNEQFF. The CDR3 region has the DNA TGTGCCAGCAGCAAAAGTCCCGGGGGCATTTACAATGAGCAGTTCTTC.

J is TRBJ2-2 and V is TRBV7-6, with 8 positions matching TRBD2. The CDR3 totals 17 residues. Per the germline V gene, CDR1 is SGHVS and CDR2 is FNYEAQ. V was pared by 1 base and J by 4 bases, with 8 bases of the junction left unmatched. DNA of the CDR3: TGTGCCAGCAGCTTAGGCAGGTCTAGCGGGTTCACCGGGGAGCTGTTTTTT. Translation: CASSLGRSSGFTGELFF. Complete variable domain (other parts from reference TRBV7-6 and TRBJ2-2): GAGVSQSPRYKVTKRGQDVALRCDPISGHVSLYWYRQALGQGPEFLTYFNYEAQQDKSGLPNDRFSAERPEGSISTLTIQRTEQRDSAMYRCASSLGRSSGFTGELFFGEGSRLTVL.

This clone was seen a few times. J is TRBJ2-5 and V is TRBV9; D is unresolved. CDR3 length equals 15 residues. Germline-derived CDR1 and CDR2 are SGDLS and YYNGEE. Deletions cut 0 bases from V and 5 bases from J, with 14 bases between. In DNA, the CDR3 is TGTGCCAGCAGCGTAGCAACGGATCGAAGGGAGACCCAGTACTTC. It encodes CASSVATDRRETQYF.

CDR3 DNA sequence: TGTGCCAGCAGCGTAGAGACCATCGGGTATGAGCAGTTCTTC. Protein: CASSVETIGYEQFF. The chain joins TRBV9 to TRBJ2-1, with D unresolved. V was pared by 0 bases and J by 8 bases, with 12 bases between. This CDR3 contains 14 residues. From germline, CDR1 is SGDLS and CDR2 YYNGEE.

V and J are TRBV20-1 and TRBJ2-3; no firm D call. This CDR3 contains 11 residues. V lost 6 bases to trimming and J lost 10 bases, with 14 bases between them. Per the germline V gene, CDR1 is DFQATT and CDR2 is SNEGSKA (reference sequence). For the CDR3, the DNA is TGCAGTGCCCTACGGGTCGCCCCGCAGTATTTT. Translated, it gives CSALRVAPQYF.

This clone was observed a few times. The J gene is TRBJ2-6, the V gene TRBV7-2; perhaps TRBD2 as D (7 bases). This CDR3 comprises 19 residues. Trimming left V 5 bases short and J 3 bases short, with 23 bases between. Germline V CDR1 and CDR2: SGHTA, FQGNSA. CDR3 nucleotides: TGTGCCAGCAGCCCCCCGGCGTGGGGGGGCCGAGGTGGGGCCAACGTCCTGACTTTC. It codes for CASSPPAWGGRGGANVLTF.

This clone was counted only a few times. J is TRBJ1-3 and V is TRBV5-1; 7 nucleotides align to TRBD1. CDR3 length: 15 amino acids. The V gene's germline CDR1 is SGHRS and CDR2 YFSETQ. V shed 2 bases, J shed 4 bases, and the junction held 6 bases outside the gene matches. The DNA for the CDR3 is TGCGCCAGCAGCTTCGGACAGGATCGGGGAAACACCATATATTTT. Protein sequence: CASSFGQDRGNTIYF. The full variable domain, its missing parts supplied by reference TRBV5-1 and TRBJ1-3, is KAGVTQTPRYLIKTRGQQVTLSCSPISGHRSVSWYQQTPGQGLQFLFEYFSETQRNKGNFPGRFSGRQFSNSRSEMNVSTLELGDSALYLCASSFGQDRGNTIYFGEGSWLTVV.

This clone was seen a handful of times. J is TRBJ2-5 and V is TRBV11-3; D is unclear. Germline assignment: CDR1 SGHNT and CDR2 YENEEA. This CDR3 spans 13 amino acids. V was cut by 5 bases and J by 5 bases, with 12 bases left in between. CDR3 sequence: CASSPSGSETQYF. The CDR3 nucleotides read TGTGCCAGCAGCCCTAGTGGTAGCGAGACCCAGTACTTC.

This clone was seen only a few times. V usage is TRBV14 and J usage is TRBJ2-2; D is unclear. Trimming stripped 0 bases from V and 6 bases from J, with 5 bases between. This CDR3 is 13 amino acids long. Germline V lookup: CDR1 SGHDN, CDR2 FVKESK. CDR3 coding DNA: TGTGCCAGCAGCCAAGATATCCCCGGGGAGCTGTTTTTT. Translating gives CASSQDIPGELFF.

This chain links TRBV27 with TRBJ2-5; 8 bases fit TRBD1. With V trimmed by 8 bases and J by 0 bases, 17 bases remained unmatched. The germline V gene has CDR1 MNHEY and CDR2 SMNVEV (reference sequence). The length of the CDR3 is 18 residues. CDR3 region: CASSNGGQALSYQETQYF. The CDR3 DNA follows: TGTGCCAGCTCCAACGGGGGACAGGCCCTCTCGTACCAAGAGACCCAGTACTTC.

A few counts support this clone. V and J are TRBV10-2 and TRBJ1-2; D perhaps matches TRBD1 (5 bases). Trimming took off 5 bases at V and 1 base at J, with 8 bases between the two ends. Germline lookup yields CDR1 WSHSY and CDR2 SAAADI. The CDR3 loop spans 13 amino acids. CDR3 residues: CASSTQGNYGYTF. CDR3 in DNA: TGCGCCAGCAGTACCCAGGGTAACTATGGCTACACCTTC.

With respect to this clone: The sample has other DNA sequences that encode this CDR3 too. The V and J genes are TRBV9 and TRBJ2-5; D uncertain. Germline CDR1 is SGDLS and CDR2 is YYNGEE. The ends were cut back, 0 bases at V and 1 base at J, with 4 bases in the middle. The CDR3 is 13 residues long. The DNA for the CDR3 is TGTGCCAGCAGCGTAGCCTCCCAAGAGACCCAGTACTTC. Amino acid sequence: CASSVASQETQYF.

The V and J genes are TRBV4-3 and TRBJ2-3; tentatively, D is TRBD2 (5 bases). Germline CDR1 LGHNA, CDR2 YSLEER. CDR3 size: 15 residues. V was cut by 0 bases and J by 4 bases, with 11 bases left in between. In DNA, the CDR3 is TGCGCCAGCAGCCAAGATCCCACTAGAGCAGATACGCAGTATTTT. This codes for CASSQDPTRADTQYF.

This clone was seen more than once but under ten times. This specimen includes other DNA sequences encoding the same CDR3. V and J are TRBV28 and TRBJ2-3; TRBD2 aligns across 9 bases. The CDR3 runs to 18 residues. Germline V gene data show CDR1 as MDHEN and CDR2 as SYDVKM. The V and J ends lost 6 bases and 5 bases, in that order; junction bases with no gene match: 18. The CDR3 spells CASRPSGSGRGRGDTQYF. The CDR3 DNA follows: TGTGCCAGCAGACCCAGTGGTAGCGGGAGAGGTCGGGGAGATACGCAGTATTTT.

This chain joins TRBV27 and TRBJ2-3; TRBD2 agrees at 11 bases. This CDR3 has 15 amino acids. Germline V CDR1 and CDR2: MNHEY, SMNVEV (reference sequence). After removal of 4 bases from V and 4 bases from J, the junction contained 4 bases not matched to a gene. The CDR3 nucleotides read TGTGCCAGCAGTTACCGACTAGCGGGGCCAGATACGCAGTATTTT. Translating gives CASSYRLAGPDTQYF.

The chain has TRBV18 and TRBJ2-3, with a tentative D call TRBD2 (5 bases). Trimming stripped 1 base from V and 1 base from J, with 12 bases between. The CDR3 is 16 residues long. Germline V gene sequence: CDR1 KGHSH, CDR2 LQKENI. CDR3 nucleotides: TGTGCCAGCTCACCACAAGCCGGGGTTCGCACAGATACGCAGTATTTT. Translation: CASSPQAGVRTDTQYF.

The chain links TRBV18 to TRBJ2-1; D is perhaps TRBD1 (6 bases). Germline V gives CDR1 KGHSH, CDR2 LQKENI. The V and J ends lost 4 bases and 8 bases respectively, with 21 bases between them. The length of the CDR3 is 16 residues. In DNA form, the CDR3 reads TGTGCCAGCTCACAGGGCTTACGACAGGTTAGTCATGAGCAGTTCTTC. Encoded protein: CASSQGLRQVSHEQFF.

The gene calls are TRBV28 and TRBJ2-1, with a weak D call TRBD1 (5 bases). CDR1 is MDHEN and CDR2 is SYDVKM in the germline V gene. The CDR3 consists of 16 residues. V gave up 5 bases and J gave up 0 bases, with 14 bases separating them. The CDR3: CASSRQGLGSYNEQFF. CDR3 in DNA: TGTGCCAGCAGTCGGCAGGGTCTGGGCTCCTACAATGAGCAGTTCTTC.

V and J are TRBV9 and TRBJ2-1; 8 bases line up with TRBD1. Germline V CDR1 and CDR2: SGDLS, YYNGEE. This CDR3 is 18 amino acids long. Losses at the gene ends were 3 bases for V and 7 bases for J; bases not matched to a gene: 18. CDR3 DNA: TGTGCCAGCAGCGCATCCTTTCCGGAGACAGGGGCCCGGAATGAGCAGTTCTTC. It translates to CASSASFPETGARNEQFF.

This clone came up a few times. V usage is TRBV5-1 and J usage is TRBJ1-1, with D hard to call. The V gene lost 2 bases and the J gene lost 1 base, with 6 bases spanning the gap. The V gene's germline CDR1 is SGHRS and CDR2 YFSETQ. The CDR3 sequence is 13 residues long. Written as DNA, the CDR3 is TGCGCCAGCAGCTTTGACTCGAACACTGAAGCTTTCTTT. It specifies CASSFDSNTEAFF.

This clone was seen more than once but under ten times. The chain carries TRBV7-2 and TRBJ2-5; 15 bases line up with TRBD2. The V gene end was trimmed by 1 base and the J gene end by 4 bases; junction bases not matched to a gene: 7. Germline V gives CDR1 SGHTA, CDR2 FQGNSA. CDR3 length: 18 residues. The DNA of the CDR3 is TGTGCCAGCAGCTTAGAGGAGGGGGGACTAGCGGGAGGAGAGACCCAGTACTTC. This translates into CASSLEEGGLAGGETQYF.

This clone has a handful of counts. CDR3 residues: CASSPDRNNEQYF. In DNA form, the CDR3 reads TGTGCCAGCAGCCCGGACAGGAATAACGAGCAGTACTTC. The gene calls are TRBV11-2 and TRBJ2-7; 7 bases are shared with TRBD1. Germline values: CDR1 SGHAT, CDR2 FQNNGV. V was pared by 5 bases and J by 5 bases, with 6 bases of the junction left unmatched. There are 13 residues in the CDR3.

This clone was detected only a few times. The chain has TRBV4-2 and TRBJ2-5; D call uncertain. V lost 6 bases, J lost 2 bases, and 4 bases lay in between. CDR3 length equals 11 residues. Germline CDR1 and CDR2: LGHNA and YNFKEQ. In DNA, the CDR3 is TGTGCCAGCAGGATTCAAGAGACCCAGTACTTC. Protein sequence: CASRIQETQYF.

This clone showed up just once. V usage is TRBV5-4 and J usage is TRBJ1-1; TRBD1 matches at 7 bases. V shed 4 bases, J shed 1 base, and the junction held 13 bases outside the gene matches. CDR1 and CDR2 from the germline V gene are SGHNT and YYREEE (reference sequence). The CDR3 covers 17 residues. CDR3 amino acids: CASSVPGVTGPNTEAFF. The CDR3, as DNA: TGTGCCAGCAGCGTACCCGGGGTGACAGGGCCGAACACTGAAGCTTTCTTT.